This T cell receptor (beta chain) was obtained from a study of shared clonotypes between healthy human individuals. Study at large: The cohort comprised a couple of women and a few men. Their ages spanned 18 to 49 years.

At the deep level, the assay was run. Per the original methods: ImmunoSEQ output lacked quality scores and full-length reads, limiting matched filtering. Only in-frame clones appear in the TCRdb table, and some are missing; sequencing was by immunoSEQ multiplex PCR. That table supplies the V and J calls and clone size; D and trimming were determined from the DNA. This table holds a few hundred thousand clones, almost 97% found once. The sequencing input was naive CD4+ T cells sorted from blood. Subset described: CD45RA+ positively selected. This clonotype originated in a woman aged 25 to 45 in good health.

The CDR3, as DNA: TGTGCCAGCAGCTTAGTGTCAGAGTCCTACGAGCAGTACTTC. Protein sequence: CASSLVSESYEQYF. The chain uses TRBV11-2 and TRBJ2-7; unclear D gene. This CDR3 is built from 14 residues. The V end was cut by 1 base, the J end by 1 base, with 8 bases between. In germline, CDR1 is SGHAT, CDR2 FQNNGV.